These 27 T cell receptor beta chains share one sample of origin, sequenced in a study of T cell clonotyping in hematopoietic cell transplantation. Generated by immunoSEQ multiplex PCR, the TCRdb table keeps only in-frame clones and is missing some. In the table there are some 16,000 clones, around 55% of which are singletons. Here the sequenced sample was PBMCs, taken 30 days after allogeneic stem cell transplant. The receptors shown here come from a male patient between 45 and 59 years old who had an allogeneic stem cell transplant from an unrelated donor, so T cells may come from the graft donor. Some clones in this sample may be carry-over from other donors' samples.

This clone was recorded once. The chain has TRBV6-1 and TRBJ2-5; TRBD1 agrees at 11 bases. The CDR3 contains 16 residues. CDR1 is MNHNS and CDR2 is SASEGT in the germline V gene. V dropped 1 base and J dropped 3; count of bases not matched to a gene: 4. The CDR3 reads CASSEVPGQGEETQYF. The CDR3 DNA follows: TGTGCCAGCAGTGAAGTTCCGGGACAGGGGGAAGAGACCCAGTACTTC.

This clone was counted between two and nine times. This rearrangement joins TRBV6-1 to TRBJ1-4; D possibly corresponds to TRBD1 (6 bases). Germline assignment: CDR1 MNHNS and CDR2 SASEGT. V dropped 5 bases and J dropped 4 bases, with 11 bases sitting between them. The CDR3 loop spans 14 amino acids. CDR3 region: CASSLLDSNEKLFF. The CDR3 DNA follows: TGTGCCAGCAGTCTCCTGGACAGTAATGAAAAACTGTTTTTT.

The chain couples TRBV19 to TRBJ1-1; no definite D call. The CDR3 covers 14 residues. V lost 1 base and J 1 base, leaving 7 bases between the germline ends. Germline values: CDR1 LNHDA, CDR2 SQIVND (reference sequence). CDR3 DNA: TGTGCCAGTAGTATAGCTAGTAAGAACACTGAAGCTTTCTTT. Translated, it gives CASSIASKNTEAFF.

The sample holds a few counts of this clone. V gene TRBV6-6 combines with J gene TRBJ1-4; D gene ambiguous. V lost 4 bases, J lost 8 bases, and 11 bases lay in between. Germline CDR1 MNHNY, CDR2 SVGAGI (reference sequence). This CDR3 is 13 amino acids long. The CDR3 region is CASSSPDGEKLFF. In DNA form, the CDR3 reads TGTGCCAGCAGTTCCCCGGACGGAGAAAAACTGTTTTTT.

The J gene is TRBJ2-3, the V gene TRBV30; D may be TRBD2 (6 bases). The germline CDR1 and CDR2 sequences are GTSNPN and SVGIG (reference sequence). Trimming removed 3 bases at V and 4 bases at J, with 14 bases between. CDR3 length: 14 residues. The CDR3 reads CAWSHGRGADTQYF. The CDR3 nucleotides are TGTGCCTGGAGCCACGGGAGAGGGGCAGATACGCAGTATTTT.

The gene calls are TRBV30 and TRBJ2-1; the D gene is possibly TRBD2 (6 bases). The CDR3 is 16 amino acids. From germline, CDR1 is GTSNPN and CDR2 SVGIG (reference sequence). V was trimmed by 1 base and J by 2 bases, leaving 15 bases between them. CDR3 protein: CAWSARRGSPYNEQFF. The CDR3 DNA sequence: TGTGCCTGGAGTGCCCGACGGGGGTCCCCCTACAATGAGCAGTTCTTC. Using reference TRBV30 and TRBJ2-1 for the parts outside the CDR3, the full variable domain is SQTIHQWPATLVQPVGSPLSLECTVEGTSNPNLYWYRQAAGRGLQLLFYSVGIGQISSEVPQNLSASRPQDRQFILSSKKLLLSDSGFYLCAWSARRGSPYNEQFFGPGTRLTVL.

The rearrangement links TRBV30 to TRBJ2-3; 9 bases line up with TRBD2. The CDR3 is 15 amino acids. The germline V gene has CDR1 GTSNPN and CDR2 SVGIG (reference sequence). Unmatched junction bases numbered 10, after V lost 3 bases and J lost 6 bases. The CDR3 region has the DNA TGTGCCTGGAGCTTAGGGCGGGGGGGCCAGGATACGCAGTATTTT. This codes for CAWSLGRGGQDTQYF. Combining the CDR3 with reference TRBV30 and TRBJ2-3 gives the whole variable domain SQTIHQWPATLVQPVGSPLSLECTVEGTSNPNLYWYRQAAGRGLQLLFYSVGIGQISSEVPQNLSASRPQDRQFILSSKKLLLSDSGFYLCAWSLGRGGQDTQYFGPGTRLTVL.

This chain joins TRBV25-1 and TRBJ1-3; D remains ambiguous. Germline V gene sequence: CDR1 MGHDK, CDR2 SYGVNS. Trimming removed 1 base from V and 3 bases from J, with 10 bases in between. The CDR3 consists of 15 residues. The CDR3 DNA is TGTGCCAGCAGTGAATGGTTGGGTAGTGGAAACACCATATATTTT. This translates into CASSEWLGSGNTIYF.

The rearrangement uses TRBV6-1 and TRBJ2-7; D ambiguous. V lost 8 bases and J lost 5, with 10 bases in between. CDR1 MNHNS and CDR2 SASEGT come from the germline V gene. The CDR3 length is 11 residues. CDR3 coding DNA: TGTGCCAGCTCTGGGAACAACGAGCAGTACGTC. Its protein is CASSGNNEQYV.

The chain combines TRBV5-1 with TRBJ1-2; perhaps TRBD1 as D (6 bases). Germline V lookup: CDR1 SGHRS, CDR2 YFSETQ. Between the trimmed V and J ends, which lost 4 bases and 3 bases, there was a span of 13 bases. The CDR3 spans 14 residues. The CDR3 nucleotides are TGCGCCAGCAGCGGTGGGGGGCTTGACTATGGCTACACCTTC. Amino acid sequence: CASSGGGLDYGYTF. Full variable domain (missing parts from reference TRBV5-1 and TRBJ1-2): KAGVTQTPRYLIKTRGQQVTLSCSPISGHRSVSWYQQTPGQGLQFLFEYFSETQRNKGNFPGRFSGRQFSNSRSEMNVSTLELGDSALYLCASSGGGLDYGYTFGSGTRLTVV.

The chain links TRBV28 to TRBJ1-2; D remains ambiguous. The germline V and J ends were trimmed by 5 bases and 8 bases, with 12 bases remaining between them. CDR3 length: 12 amino acids. The germline V gene encodes CDR1 MDHEN and CDR2 SYDVKM. The CDR3 sequence is CASSRTAWGYTF. As DNA, the CDR3 is TGTGCCAGCAGTAGGACGGCTTGGGGCTACACCTTC.

A few counts support this clone. J is TRBJ1-3 and V is TRBV5-1, with D possibly TRBD1 on 5 matching bases. CDR1 SGHRS and CDR2 YFSETQ come from the germline V gene. V was trimmed by 0 bases and J by 3 bases, leaving 7 bases between them. This CDR3 region has 14 residues. The CDR3 region is CASSLEGDGNTIYF. The CDR3 region has the DNA TGCGCCAGCAGCTTGGAAGGGGATGGAAACACCATATATTTT.

This clone was seen only a few times. The genes are TRBV4-3 and TRBJ1-4; a weak D match, TRBD1 (5 bases). CDR1 and CDR2 from the germline V gene are LGHNA and YSLEER. The CDR3 contains 17 residues. Trimming left V 0 bases short and J 4 bases short, with 15 bases between. CDR3 protein: CASSQDSGRNFNEKLFF. DNA for the CDR3: TGCGCCAGCAGCCAAGATTCGGGACGGAACTTTAATGAAAAACTGTTTTTT.

The chain joins TRBV30 to TRBJ1-5; tentatively, D is TRBD1 (6 bases). CDR1 and CDR2 (germline): GTSNPN, SVGIG (reference sequence). The CDR3 extends over 13 amino acids. Trimming took 1 base from V and 5 from J, leaving 9 bases between them. CDR3 DNA sequence: TGTGCCTGGAGTGGGGGGCTAGATCAGCCCCAGCATTTT. It specifies CAWSGGLDQPQHF.

This chain links TRBV14 with TRBJ2-7; no clear D gene. The CDR3 covers 12 residues. The V gene lost 1 base and the J gene lost 6 bases, with 7 bases spanning the gap. Germline CDR1 and CDR2: SGHDN and FVKESK. The CDR3 loop reads CASSQAPPEQYF. The CDR3 region has the DNA TGTGCCAGCAGCCAAGCACCTCCCGAGCAGTACTTC.

In its sample, this clone was seen a few times. This chain links TRBV7-3 with TRBJ1-2, with D tentatively TRBD1 (6 bases). The V end was cut by 2 bases, the J end by 8 bases, with 18 bases between. Germline CDR1 and CDR2: SGHTA and FQGTGA. This CDR3 has 15 residues. Written as DNA, the CDR3 is TGTGCCAGCAGCTTAGGGCCGGGACTGGGGGGCGGCTACACCTTC. Its translation is CASSLGPGLGGGYTF.

The gene calls are TRBV7-2 and TRBJ1-6; D gene uncertain. Trimming removed 0 bases at V and 7 bases at J, with 10 bases between. The CDR3 has 15 residues. CDR1 and CDR2 from the germline V gene are SGHTA and FQGNSA. The CDR3 spells CASSLAISGNSPLHF. In DNA form, the CDR3 reads TGTGCCAGCAGCTTAGCCATCAGTGGGAATTCACCCCTCCACTTT.

This chain links TRBV5-6 with TRBJ2-7; D unclear. The germline V gene has CDR1 SGHDT and CDR2 YYEEEE. The CDR3 is made up of 14 amino acids. V lost 4 bases and J 1 base, leaving 12 bases between the germline ends. CDR3 in DNA: TGTGCCAGCAGCCCGCCTCAGAGATCCTACGAGCAGTACTTC. It yields the protein CASSPPQRSYEQYF. Full variable domain (outside the CDR3, taken from reference TRBV5-6 and TRBJ2-7): DAGVTQSPTHLIKTRGQQVTLRCSPKSGHDTVSWYQQALGQGPQFIFQYYEEEERQRGNFPDRFSGHQFPNYSSELNVNALLLGDSALYLCASSPPQRSYEQYFGPGTRLTVT.

The genes are TRBV28 and TRBJ2-1, with 10 bases that match TRBD2. Losses at the gene ends were 3 bases for V and 3 bases for J; bases not matched to a gene: 2. CDR3 length equals 15 residues. Germline-derived CDR1 and CDR2 are MDHEN and SYDVKM. Here the CDR3 DNA reads TGTGCCAGCAGTTTGCCTAGCGGGGGCTACAATGAGCAGTTCTTC. It specifies CASSLPSGGYNEQFF. The full variable domain, rest sourced from reference TRBV28 and TRBJ2-1, is DVKVTQSSRYLVKRTGEKVFLECVQDMDHENMFWYRQDPGLGLRLIYFSYDVKMKEKGDIPEGYSVSREKKERFSLILESASTNQTSMYLCASSLPSGGYNEQFFGPGTRLTVL.

This chain uses TRBV4-1 with TRBJ2-7, with D perhaps given as TRBD1 or TRBD2 (5 bases each). CDR3 size: 14 residues. V was pared by 4 bases and J by 0 bases, with 10 bases between. CDR1 MGHRA and CDR2 YSYEKL come from the germline V gene. The CDR3 DNA reads TGCGCCAGCAGCCCGGGACGCAACTCCTACGAGCAGTACTTC. Translated: CASSPGRNSYEQYF.

The CDR3: CASSYRHLLLEAFF. CDR3 coding DNA: TGTGCCAGCAGTTATCGACACCTACTGCTTGAAGCTTTCTTT. The rearrangement uses TRBV28 and TRBJ1-1; D is unresolved. The CDR3 extends over 14 amino acids. V lost 4 bases and J lost 7, with 16 bases in between. Looked up from germline, CDR1 is MDHEN and CDR2 is SYDVKM.

This chain uses TRBV7-9 with TRBJ1-1; D gene unclear. The CDR3 covers 13 residues. The V gene lost 5 bases and the J gene lost 6 bases, with 13 bases spanning the gap. CDR1 and CDR2 from the germline V gene are SEHNR and FQNEAQ (reference sequence). CDR3 sequence (DNA): TGTGCCAGCAGCAAGGGAGGTCGGCCTGAAGCTTTCTTT. Translated: CASSKGGRPEAFF. The entire variable domain, with the rest obtained from reference TRBV7-9 and TRBJ1-1, is as follows: DTGVSQNPRHKITKRGQNVTFRCDPISEHNRLYWYRQTLGQGPEFLTYFQNEAQLEKSRLLSDRFSAERPKGSFSTLEIQRTEQGDSAMYLCASSKGGRPEAFFGQGTRLTVV.

This clone turned up a few times. A junction end diverges from the germline sequence, so it may reflect a read error. The gene calls are TRBV30 and TRBJ2-7, with D possibly being TRBD1 (5 bases). The germline CDR1 and CDR2 sequences are GTSNPN and SVGIG (reference sequence). There are 13 residues in the CDR3. CDR3 bases: TGTGCCTGGAGTAGGGGATTGAGGTACGGGCAGTACTTC. Translated: CAWSRGLRYGQYF.

This chain joins TRBV4-3 and TRBJ1-1; possibly TRBD1 for D (5 bases). The V and J ends lost 2 bases and 3 bases respectively, with 13 bases between them. Germline V gene sequence: CDR1 LGHNA, CDR2 YSLEER. The CDR3 sequence is 15 residues long. This CDR3 is CASSQQGRGDTEAFF. The CDR3 nucleotides are TGCGCCAGCAGCCAACAGGGACGAGGGGACACTGAAGCTTTCTTT.

J is TRBJ2-7 and V is TRBV7-2; 11 nucleotides align to TRBD2. J gave up 4 bases and V 5 bases, and 4 bases lay outside the gene matches. The CDR3 has 14 amino acids. Germline assignment: CDR1 SGHTA and CDR2 FQGNSA. CDR3 in DNA: TGTGCCAGCAGCCCCGGGACTAGCGGTTACGAGCAGTACTTC. Translating it yields CASSPGTSGYEQYF.

This clone has just a few counts. This chain joins TRBV30 and TRBJ1-2, with 7 bases fitting TRBD1. The CDR3 sequence is 12 residues long. V lost 8 bases to trimming and J lost 8 bases; unmatched junction nucleotides: 11. The germline V gene has CDR1 GTSNPN and CDR2 SVGIG (reference sequence). The CDR3 loop is CASIQGVSGYTF. For the CDR3, the DNA is TGTGCCAGCATTCAGGGGGTGTCGGGCTACACCTTC. The complete variable domain, with remaining parts taken from reference TRBV30 and TRBJ1-2, reads SQTIHQWPATLVQPVGSPLSLECTVEGTSNPNLYWYRQAAGRGLQLLFYSVGIGQISSEVPQNLSASRPQDRQFILSSKKLLLSDSGFYLCASIQGVSGYTFGSGTRLTVV.

In its sample, this clone was seen a few times. This chain joins TRBV19 and TRBJ1-2, with D perhaps matching TRBD1 (5 bases). In germline, CDR1 is LNHDA, CDR2 SQIVND (reference sequence). This CDR3 has 12 amino acids. Between the trimmed V and J ends, which lost 4 bases and 10 bases, there was a span of 13 bases. The CDR3 loop is CASSSGQFVYTF. CDR3 bases: TGTGCCAGTAGTAGCGGACAATTTGTCTACACCTTC.